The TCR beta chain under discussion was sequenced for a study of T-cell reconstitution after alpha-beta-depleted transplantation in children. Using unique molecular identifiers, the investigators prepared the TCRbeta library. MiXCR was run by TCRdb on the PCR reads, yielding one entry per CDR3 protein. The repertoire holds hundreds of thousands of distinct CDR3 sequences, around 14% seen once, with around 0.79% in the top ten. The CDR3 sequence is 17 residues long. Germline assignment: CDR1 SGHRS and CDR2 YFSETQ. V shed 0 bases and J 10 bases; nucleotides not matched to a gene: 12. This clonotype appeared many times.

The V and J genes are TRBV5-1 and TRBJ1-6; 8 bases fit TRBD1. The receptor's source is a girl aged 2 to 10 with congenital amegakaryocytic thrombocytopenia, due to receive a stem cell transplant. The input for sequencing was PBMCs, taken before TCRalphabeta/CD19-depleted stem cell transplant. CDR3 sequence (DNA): TGCGCCAGCAGCTTGGATGACCAGGGGGCGCTAAGCTCACCCCTCCACTTT. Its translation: CASSLDDQGALSSPLHF.